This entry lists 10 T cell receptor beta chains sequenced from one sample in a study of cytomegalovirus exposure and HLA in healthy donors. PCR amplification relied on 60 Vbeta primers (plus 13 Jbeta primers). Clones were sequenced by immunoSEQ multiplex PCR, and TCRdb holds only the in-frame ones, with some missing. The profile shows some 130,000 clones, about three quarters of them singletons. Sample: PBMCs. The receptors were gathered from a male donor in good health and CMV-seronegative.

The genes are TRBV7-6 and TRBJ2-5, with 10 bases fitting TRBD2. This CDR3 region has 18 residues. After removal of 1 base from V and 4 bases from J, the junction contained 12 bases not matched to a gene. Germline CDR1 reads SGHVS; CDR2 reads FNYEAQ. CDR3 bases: TGTGCCAGCAGCTTAGGGCTAGCGGGAGTAGTTAGTCGAGAGACCCAGTACTTC. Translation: CASSLGLAGVVSRETQYF. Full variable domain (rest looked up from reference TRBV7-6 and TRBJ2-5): GAGVSQSPRYKVTKRGQDVALRCDPISGHVSLYWYRQALGQGPEFLTYFNYEAQQDKSGLPNDRFSAERPEGSISTLTIQRTEQRDSAMYRCASSLGLAGVVSRETQYFGPGTRLLVL.

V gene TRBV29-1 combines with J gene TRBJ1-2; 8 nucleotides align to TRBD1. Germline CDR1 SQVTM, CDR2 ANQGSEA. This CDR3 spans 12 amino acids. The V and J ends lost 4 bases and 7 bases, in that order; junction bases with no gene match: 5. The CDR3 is CSVGGQERGYTF. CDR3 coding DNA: TGCAGCGTTGGGGGACAGGAGCGTGGCTACACCTTC.

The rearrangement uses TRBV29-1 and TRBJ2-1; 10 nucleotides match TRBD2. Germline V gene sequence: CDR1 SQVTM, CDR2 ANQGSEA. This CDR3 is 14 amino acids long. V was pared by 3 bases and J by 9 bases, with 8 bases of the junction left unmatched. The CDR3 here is CSVEVAGGVFEQFF. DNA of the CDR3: TGCAGCGTTGAGGTAGCGGGAGGAGTTTTTGAGCAGTTCTTC.

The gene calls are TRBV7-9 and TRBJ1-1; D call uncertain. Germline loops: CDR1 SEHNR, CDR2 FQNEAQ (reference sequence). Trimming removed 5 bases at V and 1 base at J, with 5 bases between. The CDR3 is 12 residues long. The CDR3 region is CASSQRNTEAFF. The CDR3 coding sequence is TGTGCCAGCAGCCAGCGGAACACTGAAGCTTTCTTT.

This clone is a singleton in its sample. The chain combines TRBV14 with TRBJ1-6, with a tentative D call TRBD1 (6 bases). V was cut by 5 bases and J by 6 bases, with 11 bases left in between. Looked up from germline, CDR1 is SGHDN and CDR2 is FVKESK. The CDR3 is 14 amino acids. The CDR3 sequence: CASSNRVVNSPLHF. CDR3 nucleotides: TGTGCCAGCAGCAACAGGGTTGTTAATTCACCCCTCCACTTT. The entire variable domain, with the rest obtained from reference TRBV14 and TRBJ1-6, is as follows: EAGVTQFPSHSVIEKGQTVTLRCDPISGHDNLYWYRRVMGKEIKFLLHFVKESKQDESGMPNNRFLAERTGGTYSTLKVQPAELEDSGVYFCASSNRVVNSPLHFGNGTRLTVT.

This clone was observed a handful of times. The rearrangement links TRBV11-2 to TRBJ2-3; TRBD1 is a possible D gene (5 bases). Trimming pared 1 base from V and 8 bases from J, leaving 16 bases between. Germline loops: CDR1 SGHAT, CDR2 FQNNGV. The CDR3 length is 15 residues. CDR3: CASSLASRVRGTQYF. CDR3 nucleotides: TGTGCCAGCAGCTTAGCGAGCAGGGTACGAGGTACGCAGTATTTT.

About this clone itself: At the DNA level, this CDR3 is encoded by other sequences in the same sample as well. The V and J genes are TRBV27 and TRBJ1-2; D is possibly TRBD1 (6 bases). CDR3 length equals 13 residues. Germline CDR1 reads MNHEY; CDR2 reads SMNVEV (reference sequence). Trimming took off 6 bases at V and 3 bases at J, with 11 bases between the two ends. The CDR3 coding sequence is TGTGCCAGCAGCCTACAGGGTGACTATGGCTACACCTTC. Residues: CASSLQGDYGYTF.

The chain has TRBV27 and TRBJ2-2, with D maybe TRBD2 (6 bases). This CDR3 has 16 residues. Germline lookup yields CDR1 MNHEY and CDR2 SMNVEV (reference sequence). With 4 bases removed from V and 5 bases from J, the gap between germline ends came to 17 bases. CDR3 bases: TGTGCCAGCAGTTCTTATGGCGGGGACCGGACCGGGGAGCTGTTTTTT. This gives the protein CASSSYGGDRTGELFF.

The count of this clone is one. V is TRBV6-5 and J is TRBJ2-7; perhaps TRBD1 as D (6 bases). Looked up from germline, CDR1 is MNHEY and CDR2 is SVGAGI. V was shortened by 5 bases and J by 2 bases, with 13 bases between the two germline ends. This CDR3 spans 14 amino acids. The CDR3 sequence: CASSLRDNTYEQYF. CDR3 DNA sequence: TGTGCCAGCAGTCTCCGGGACAATACCTACGAGCAGTACTTC.

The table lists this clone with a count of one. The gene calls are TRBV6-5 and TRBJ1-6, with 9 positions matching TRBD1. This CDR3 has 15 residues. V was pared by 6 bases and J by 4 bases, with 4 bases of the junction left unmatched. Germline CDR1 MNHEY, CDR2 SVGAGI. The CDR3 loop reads CASRDRGAYNSPLHF. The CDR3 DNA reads TGTGCCAGCAGAGACAGGGGGGCGTATAATTCACCCCTCCACTTT.